This TCR beta chain was obtained from a study of cytotoxic CD8 clonotypes in ibrutinib-treated CLL. Points from the study as a whole: The public clonotypes identified were infrequent and showed contraction or stability on treatment. Against age-matched healthy donors, baseline clonality ran higher and tracked circulating CD8+ T-cell counts.

Details on this clone: What it recognizes is unknown.

Target depth was 1 in 200,000 to 1 in 1 million T cells, about 10x per clonotype. Assay used: immunoSEQ multiplex PCR; TCRdb lists only in-frame clones, some missing. The sample carries over 140,000 clones, around 81% recorded once. The receptor was isolated from a human donor with chronic lymphocytic leukemia. Sequenced material: PBMCs, taken after 36 months of ibrutinib treatment.

The CDR3 is CATTIGQRSYEQYF. The CDR3 DNA reads as TGTGCCACCACCATCGGACAGCGCTCCTACGAGCAGTACTTC. The gene calls are TRBV6-1 and TRBJ2-7; the D gene is possibly TRBD1 (6 bases). CDR1 is MNHNS, CDR2 SASEGT, per germline. CDR3 length: 14 residues. V lost 10 bases and J lost 0, with 16 bases in between.